This TCR beta chain derives from a study of T cells after yellow fever vaccination. For the study at large: Preparation of fractions with low cell numbers was performed using SMART-Seq v4 Ultra Low Input. Findings and limits, study-wide: Some clonotypes, a small share, were shared between CD4 and CD8 compartments. FACS-sorted repertoires could contain abundant clonotypes contaminating from the bulk population.

This clonotype was observed at least ten times. Its antigen remains unidentified. Template switching by 5'RACE produced TCR cDNA, adding a universal primer site and UMIs. TCRdb called the 5' RACE reads again in MiXCR, with one record for every CDR3 protein. The sample lists just under 600,000 distinct CDR3 sequences; roughly 13% were seen once. The TCR originated in a man aged 25 to 40 who received the YFV17D yellow fever vaccine. Source: PBMCs, taken on the day of the yellow fever booster vaccination.

The CDR3 here is CASSFTTSAQETQYF. CDR3 sequence (DNA): TGCGCCAGCAGCTTTACGACTAGCGCACAAGAGACCCAGTACTTC. The gene calls are TRBV5-1 and TRBJ2-5, with TRBD2 matching over 8 bases. Germline V gene lookup returns CDR1 SGHRS and CDR2 YFSETQ. The CDR3 runs 15 residues. The junction had 5 bases not matched to a gene; V was cut back by 2 bases and J by 2 bases.